Below are 15 T cell receptor beta chains sequenced from a single sample in a study of blood T cell repertoires in COVID-19. Produced via immunoSEQ multiplex PCR; TCRdb's table is partial and in-frame only. The top ten clones hold less than 2% of a sample with 140,000 to 150,000 clones, 65% to 80% of them seen once. Specimen: peripheral blood. These receptor sequences come from a woman aged 55-75 years with acute or convalescent COVID-19.

The chain is built from TRBV19 and TRBJ2-5; TRBD2 aligns across 8 bases. There are 13 residues in the CDR3. V gave up 6 bases and J gave up 3 bases; unmatched junction bases: 3. Germline CDR1 reads LNHDA; CDR2 reads SQIVND (reference sequence). CDR3 sequence (DNA): TGTGCCAGTAGAACACTAGCGGAAGAGACCCAGTACTTC. As protein: CASRTLAEETQYF.

This chain uses TRBV19 with TRBJ2-5; 7 bases map to TRBD1. The CDR3 contains 15 residues. After removal of 5 bases from V and 5 bases from J, the junction contained 11 bases not matched to a gene. Germline loops: CDR1 LNHDA, CDR2 SQIVND (reference sequence). Written as DNA, the CDR3 is TGTGCCAGTAGTCCCCGGGACAGCTGGGGGGAGACCCAGTACTTC. It codes for CASSPRDSWGETQYF.

The J gene is TRBJ2-7, the V gene TRBV6-5; 8 bases agree with TRBD1. This CDR3 is 14 amino acids long. Germline V gives CDR1 MNHEY, CDR2 SVGAGI. J gave up 7 bases and V 8 bases, and 13 bases lay outside the gene matches. CDR3 amino acids: CASANQDRANEQYF. The CDR3 nucleotides read TGTGCCAGCGCCAACCAGGACAGGGCTAATGAGCAGTACTTC.

The gene calls are TRBV28 and TRBJ1-1, with D hard to call. Trimming shortened V by 3 bases and J by 8 bases, and 13 bases separated the two germline ends. Looked up from germline, CDR1 is MDHEN and CDR2 is SYDVKM. There are 13 residues in the CDR3. CDR3 in amino acids: CASSFLPGFEAFF. The CDR3, as DNA: TGTGCCAGCAGTTTTCTTCCGGGATTCGAAGCTTTCTTT. Full variable domain (missing parts from reference TRBV28 and TRBJ1-1): DVKVTQSSRYLVKRTGEKVFLECVQDMDHENMFWYRQDPGLGLRLIYFSYDVKMKEKGDIPEGYSVSREKKERFSLILESASTNQTSMYLCASSFLPGFEAFFGQGTRLTVV.

The V call is TRBV3-1 (or the pseudogene TRBV3-2), the J call TRBJ2-1; 9 bases are a match to TRBD1. This CDR3 spans 19 amino acids. V lost 0 bases, J lost 5 bases, and 14 bases stayed unmatched. The germline V gene encodes CDR1 LGHDT and CDR2 YNNKEL (reference sequence). CDR3 sequence reads: CASSQDNPPWTGEHNEQFF. As DNA, the CDR3 is TGTGCCAGCAGCCAAGATAATCCTCCTTGGACAGGGGAGCACAATGAGCAGTTCTTC.

CDR3: CASSPAGGSSYNEQFF. The CDR3 DNA reads as TGTGCCAGCAGCCCGGCCGGGGGGAGCTCCTACAATGAGCAGTTCTTC. This chain uses TRBV21-1 with TRBJ2-1; TRBD2, as called in the table, went unchecked against the DNA. TRBV21-1 is termed a pseudogene. The CDR3 spans 16 residues.

CDR3 DNA: TGCGCCAGCAGTGCGCAGGTCAGGGGAAGAAGCTCCTACAATGAGCAGTTCTTC. This sequence encodes CASSAQVRGRSSYNEQFF. The chain combines TRBV10-2 with TRBJ2-1; maybe TRBD1 (6 bases). V dropped 4 bases and J dropped 0 bases, with 19 bases sitting between them. Germline V lookup: CDR1 WSHSY, CDR2 SAAADI. This CDR3 comprises 18 residues.

This chain uses TRBV28 with TRBJ1-1, with unresolved D. This CDR3 comprises 15 residues. CDR1 is MDHEN and CDR2 is SYDVKM in the germline V gene. V was shortened by 3 bases and J by 5 bases, with 16 bases between the two germline ends. The CDR3 sequence: CASSFLGRERTEAFF. DNA of the CDR3: TGTGCCAGCAGTTTTCTGGGAAGGGAGCGAACTGAAGCTTTCTTT.

V is TRBV5-5 and J is TRBJ1-2; the match to TRBD1 covers 12 bases. V shed 5 bases and J 2 bases; nucleotides not matched to a gene: 10. This CDR3 has 17 amino acids. The germline CDR1 and CDR2 sequences are SGHKS and YYEKEE (reference sequence). The CDR3 sequence is CASSIPGQGAFNYGYTF. In nucleotides, the CDR3 is TGTGCCAGCAGTATTCCGGGACAGGGGGCCTTCAACTATGGCTACACCTTC.

The chain's CDR3 is CAWIHTMNTEAFF. CDR3 DNA: TGTGCCTGGATACACACAATGAACACTGAAGCTTTCTTT. This chain uses TRBV30 with TRBJ1-1, with D hard to call. This CDR3 is 13 amino acids long. Germline lookup yields CDR1 GTSNPN and CDR2 SVGIG (reference sequence). The V end was cut by 4 bases, the J end by 0 bases, with 9 bases between.

The V and J genes are TRBV6-5 and TRBJ2-1, with D hard to call. Germline lookup yields CDR1 MNHEY and CDR2 SVGAGI. The V gene lost 8 bases and the J gene lost 4 bases, with 6 bases spanning the gap. The CDR3 loop spans 11 amino acids. The CDR3 DNA is TGTGCCAGCTCAATGTACAATGAGCAGTTCTTC. This translates into CASSMYNEQFF.

The rearrangement uses TRBV7-9 and TRBJ1-4; TRBD1 is a possible D gene (6 bases). This CDR3 is built from 15 residues. V lost 5 bases and J 8 bases, leaving 18 bases between the germline ends. Germline V gene sequence: CDR1 SEHNR, CDR2 FQNEAQ (reference sequence). The CDR3 DNA follows: TGTGCCAGCAGCACAGGGACAAAAGGTGGCGAAAAACTGTTTTTT. This codes for CASSTGTKGGEKLFF.

The chain joins TRBV19 to TRBJ1-3; 11 bases align to TRBD1. With V trimmed by 10 bases and J by 1 base, 6 bases remained unmatched. The CDR3 contains 15 residues. Germline V gene data show CDR1 as LNHDA and CDR2 as SQIVND (reference sequence). The CDR3 protein is CATRDRGNSGNTIYF. In DNA form, the CDR3 reads TGTGCCACCCGGGACAGGGGGAATTCTGGAAACACCATATATTTT.

This chain uses TRBV5-1 with TRBJ1-3, with 7 bases identical to TRBD1. The ends lost 2 bases at V and 6 bases at J; junction bases unmatched: 5. This CDR3 region has 14 residues. Germline assignment: CDR1 SGHRS and CDR2 YFSETQ. The CDR3 nucleotides are TGCGCCAGCAGCTTAACAGGGGCCTTAAACACCATATATTTT. Translating it yields CASSLTGALNTIYF. The full variable domain, rest sourced from reference TRBV5-1 and TRBJ1-3, is KAGVTQTPRYLIKTRGQQVTLSCSPISGHRSVSWYQQTPGQGLQFLFEYFSETQRNKGNFPGRFSGRQFSNSRSEMNVSTLELGDSALYLCASSLTGALNTIYFGEGSWLTVV.

The J gene is TRBJ2-1, the V gene TRBV5-1; perhaps TRBD1 as D (5 bases). The length of the CDR3 is 15 residues. CDR1 and CDR2 (germline): SGHRS, YFSETQ. Trimming cost V 4 bases and J 6 bases, with 17 bases left between them. The CDR3 loop reads CASSVDSKNFNEQFF. As DNA, the CDR3 is TGCGCCAGCAGCGTCGACAGCAAGAATTTCAATGAGCAGTTCTTC.